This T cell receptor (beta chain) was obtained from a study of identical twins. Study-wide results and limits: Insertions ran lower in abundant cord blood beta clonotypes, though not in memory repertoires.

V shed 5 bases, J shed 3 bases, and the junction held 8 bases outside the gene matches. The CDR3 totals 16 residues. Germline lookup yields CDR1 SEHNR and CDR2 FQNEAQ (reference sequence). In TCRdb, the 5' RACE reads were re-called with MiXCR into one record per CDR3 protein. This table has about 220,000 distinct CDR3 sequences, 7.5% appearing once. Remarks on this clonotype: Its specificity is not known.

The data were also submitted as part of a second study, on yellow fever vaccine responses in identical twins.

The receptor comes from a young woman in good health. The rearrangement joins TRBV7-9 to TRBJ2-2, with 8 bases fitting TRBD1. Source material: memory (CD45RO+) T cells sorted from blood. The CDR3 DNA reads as TGTGCCAGCAGCCCGCAGGGGGCAGCGGACACCGGGGAGCTGTTTTTT. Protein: CASSPQGAADTGELFF.